This note documents a single TCR beta chain sequence. Seattle-derived patients entered the study during active infection and were followed longitudinally. The data were taken from a study of blood T cell repertoires in COVID-19. Study-level information: Sites in the United States, Italy and Spain provided acute and convalescent COVID-19 samples. The cDNA or gDNA used as material had been derived from T cells, B-cell-depleted T cells, or PBMCs.

V was clipped by 6 bases and J by 1 base, with 14 bases between them. Germline loops: CDR1 LNHDA, CDR2 SQIVND (reference sequence). This CDR3 spans 15 amino acids. In the original workflow: From reference gene primer amplification, estimates of nucleated cell counts were derived. Profiled with immunoSEQ multiplex PCR; TCRdb holds only in-frame clones, not every one. Clonal size and the V and J genes are those of that table, whereas D and trimming came from the DNA. Of around 280,000 clones listed, approximately 89% are singletons. The rearrangement links TRBV19 to TRBJ2-3, with TRBD2 as a possible D gene (5 bases). This clonotype was obtained from a woman aged 30 to 39 with COVID-19, enrolled during active disease. The sequenced sample was peripheral blood. The CDR3 coding sequence is TGTGCCAGTAGCCTTCCGCGGGCCCGCACAGATACGCAGTATTTT. Encoded protein: CASSLPRARTDTQYF.